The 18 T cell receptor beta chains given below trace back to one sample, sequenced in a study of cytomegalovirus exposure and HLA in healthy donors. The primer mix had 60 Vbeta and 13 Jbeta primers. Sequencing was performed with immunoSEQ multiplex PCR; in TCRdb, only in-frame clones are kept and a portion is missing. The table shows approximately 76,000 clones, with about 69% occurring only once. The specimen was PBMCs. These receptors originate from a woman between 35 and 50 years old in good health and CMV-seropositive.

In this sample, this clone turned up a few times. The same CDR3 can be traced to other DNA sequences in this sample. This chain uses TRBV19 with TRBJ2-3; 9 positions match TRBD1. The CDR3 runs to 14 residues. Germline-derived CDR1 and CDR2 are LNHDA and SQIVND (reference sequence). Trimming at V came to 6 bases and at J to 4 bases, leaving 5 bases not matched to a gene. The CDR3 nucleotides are TGTGCCAGTAGGTTGACAGGGGGACCAGATACGCAGTATTTT. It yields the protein CASRLTGGPDTQYF. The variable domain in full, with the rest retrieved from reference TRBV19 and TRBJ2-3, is DGGITQSPKYLFRKEGQNVTLSCEQNLNHDAMYWYRQDPGQGLRLIYYSQIVNDFQKGDIAEGYSVSREKKESFPLTVTSAQKNPTAFYLCASRLTGGPDTQYFGPGTRLTVL.

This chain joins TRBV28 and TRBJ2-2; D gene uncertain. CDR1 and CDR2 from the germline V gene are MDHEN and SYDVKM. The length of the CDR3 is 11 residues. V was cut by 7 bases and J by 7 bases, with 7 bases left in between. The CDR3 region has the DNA TGTGCCAGCACCTTACACGGGGAGCTGTTTTTT. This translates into CASTLHGELFF.

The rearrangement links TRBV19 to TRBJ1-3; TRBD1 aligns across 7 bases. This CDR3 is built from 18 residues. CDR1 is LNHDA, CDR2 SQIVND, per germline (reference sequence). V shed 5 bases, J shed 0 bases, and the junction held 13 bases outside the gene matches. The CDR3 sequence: CASSYRGGGLSSGNTIYF. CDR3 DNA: TGTGCCAGTAGTTATAGAGGAGGGGGCCTAAGCTCTGGAAACACCATATATTTT.

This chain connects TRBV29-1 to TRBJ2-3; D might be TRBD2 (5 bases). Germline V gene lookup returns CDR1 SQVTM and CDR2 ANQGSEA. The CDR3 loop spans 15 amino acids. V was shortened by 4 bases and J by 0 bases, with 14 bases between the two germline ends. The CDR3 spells CSVAEGPVSTDTQYF. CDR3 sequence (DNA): TGCAGCGTTGCTGAGGGTCCTGTTAGCACAGATACGCAGTATTTT.

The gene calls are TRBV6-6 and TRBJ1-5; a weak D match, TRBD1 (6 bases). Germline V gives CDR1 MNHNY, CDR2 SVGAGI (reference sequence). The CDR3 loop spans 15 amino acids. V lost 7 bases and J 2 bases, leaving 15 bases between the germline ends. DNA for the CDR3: TGTGCCAGCACCGCGGGGGCATTGGGCAATCAGCCCCAGCATTTT. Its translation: CASTAGALGNQPQHF.

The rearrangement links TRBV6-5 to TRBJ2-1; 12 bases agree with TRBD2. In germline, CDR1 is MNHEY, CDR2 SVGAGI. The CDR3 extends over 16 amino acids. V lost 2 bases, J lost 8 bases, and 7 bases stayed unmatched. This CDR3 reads CASSYQELAGGYEQFF. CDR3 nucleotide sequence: TGTGCCAGCAGTTACCAGGAACTAGCGGGGGGATATGAGCAGTTCTTC.

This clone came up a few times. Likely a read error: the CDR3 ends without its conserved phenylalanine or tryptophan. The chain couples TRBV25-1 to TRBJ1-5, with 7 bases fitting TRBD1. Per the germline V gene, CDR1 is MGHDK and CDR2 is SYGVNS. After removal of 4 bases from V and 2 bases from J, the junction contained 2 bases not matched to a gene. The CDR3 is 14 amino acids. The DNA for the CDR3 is TGTGCCAGCAGTGGACAGGGCCGCAATCAGCCCCAGCATGTT. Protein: CASSGQGRNQPQHV.

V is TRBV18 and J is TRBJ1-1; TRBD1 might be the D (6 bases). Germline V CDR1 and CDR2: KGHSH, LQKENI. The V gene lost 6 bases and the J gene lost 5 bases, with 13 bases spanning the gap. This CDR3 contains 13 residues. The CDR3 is CASSQQGRTEAFF. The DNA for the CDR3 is TGTGCCAGCTCCCAACAGGGTCGGACTGAAGCTTTCTTT.

The CDR3 DNA reads TGTGCCAGCAGGTTAGCGGGGGCCTTCACAGATACGCAGTATTTT. It specifies CASRLAGAFTDTQYF. The chain has TRBV6-5 and TRBJ2-3; 9 bases line up with TRBD2. Germline trimming cut 6 bases from V and 2 bases from J; bases unmatched to any gene: 6. Germline values: CDR1 MNHEY, CDR2 SVGAGI. The CDR3 is 15 amino acids.

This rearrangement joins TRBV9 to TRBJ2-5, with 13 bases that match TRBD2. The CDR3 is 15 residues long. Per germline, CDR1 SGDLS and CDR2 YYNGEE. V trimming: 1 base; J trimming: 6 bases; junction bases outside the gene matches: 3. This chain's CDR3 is CASSVTSGGAQTQYF. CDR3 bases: TGTGCCAGCAGCGTAACTAGCGGGGGGGCACAGACCCAGTACTTC.

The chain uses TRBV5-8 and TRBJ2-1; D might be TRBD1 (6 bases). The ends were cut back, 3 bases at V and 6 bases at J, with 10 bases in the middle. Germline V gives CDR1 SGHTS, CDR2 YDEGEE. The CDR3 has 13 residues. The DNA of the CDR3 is TGTGCCAGCAGCTCGGACAGCCGCAATGAGCAGTTCTTC. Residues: CASSSDSRNEQFF.

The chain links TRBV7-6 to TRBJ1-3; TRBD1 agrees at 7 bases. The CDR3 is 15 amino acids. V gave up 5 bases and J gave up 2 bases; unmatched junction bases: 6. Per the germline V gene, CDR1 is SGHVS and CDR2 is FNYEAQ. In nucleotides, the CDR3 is TGTGCCAGCAGCGGGGGACAGTTGCCTGGAAACACCATATATTTT. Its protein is CASSGGQLPGNTIYF.

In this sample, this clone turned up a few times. The CDR3 protein is CASSLWELEGGEQYF. The DNA for the CDR3 is TGTGCCAGCAGCTTGTGGGAACTGGAGGGGGGGGAGCAGTACTTC. The rearrangement joins TRBV13 to TRBJ2-7, with D perhaps matching TRBD2 (7 bases). Germline loops: CDR1 PRHDT, CDR2 FYEKMQ (reference sequence). V was shortened by 3 bases and J by 7 bases, with 19 bases between the two germline ends. The CDR3 spans 15 residues.

The CDR3 coding sequence is TGTGCCAGCACCCAGTCTAGCGGGAGTTACGAGCAGTACTTC. Translating gives CASTQSSGSYEQYF. This rearrangement joins TRBV6-5 to TRBJ2-7, with TRBD2 matching 10 bases. Looked up from germline, CDR1 is MNHEY and CDR2 is SVGAGI. The CDR3 totals 14 residues. The junction had 7 bases not matched to a gene; V was cut back by 7 bases and J by 4 bases.

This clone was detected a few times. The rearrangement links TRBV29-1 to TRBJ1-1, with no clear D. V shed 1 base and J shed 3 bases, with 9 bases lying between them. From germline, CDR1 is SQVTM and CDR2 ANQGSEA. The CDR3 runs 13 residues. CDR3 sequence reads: CSVEGSRDTEAFF. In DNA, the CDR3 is TGCAGCGTTGAAGGAAGTCGGGACACTGAAGCTTTCTTT.

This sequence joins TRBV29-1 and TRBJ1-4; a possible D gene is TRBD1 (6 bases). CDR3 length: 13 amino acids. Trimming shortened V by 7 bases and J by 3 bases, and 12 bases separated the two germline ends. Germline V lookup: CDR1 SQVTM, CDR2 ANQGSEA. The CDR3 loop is CSGGGGPNEKLFF. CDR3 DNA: TGCAGCGGAGGGGGGGGACCTAATGAAAAACTGTTTTTT.

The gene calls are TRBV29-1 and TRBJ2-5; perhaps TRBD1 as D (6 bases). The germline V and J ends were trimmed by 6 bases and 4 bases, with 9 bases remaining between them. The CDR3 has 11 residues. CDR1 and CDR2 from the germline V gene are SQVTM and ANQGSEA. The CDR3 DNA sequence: TGCAGCGTAGTAGGGGGAGAGACCCAGTACTTC. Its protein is CSVVGGETQYF.

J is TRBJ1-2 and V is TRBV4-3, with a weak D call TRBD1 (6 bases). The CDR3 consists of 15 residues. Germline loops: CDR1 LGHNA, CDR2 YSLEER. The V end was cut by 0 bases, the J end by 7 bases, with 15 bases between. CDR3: CASSQEKLAGAGYTF. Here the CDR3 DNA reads TGCGCCAGCAGCCAAGAAAAATTGGCAGGGGCTGGCTACACCTTC.